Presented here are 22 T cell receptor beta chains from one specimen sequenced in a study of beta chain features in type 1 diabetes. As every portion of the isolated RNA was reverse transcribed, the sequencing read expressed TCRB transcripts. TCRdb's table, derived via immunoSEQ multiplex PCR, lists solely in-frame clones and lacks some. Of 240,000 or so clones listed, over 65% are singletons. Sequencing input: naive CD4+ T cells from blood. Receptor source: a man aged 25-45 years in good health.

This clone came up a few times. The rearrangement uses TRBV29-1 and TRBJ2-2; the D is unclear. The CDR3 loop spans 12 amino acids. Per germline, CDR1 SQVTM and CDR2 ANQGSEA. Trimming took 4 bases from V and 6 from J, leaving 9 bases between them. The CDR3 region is CSVGGSAGELFF. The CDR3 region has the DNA TGCAGCGTTGGTGGCTCCGCCGGGGAGCTGTTTTTT.

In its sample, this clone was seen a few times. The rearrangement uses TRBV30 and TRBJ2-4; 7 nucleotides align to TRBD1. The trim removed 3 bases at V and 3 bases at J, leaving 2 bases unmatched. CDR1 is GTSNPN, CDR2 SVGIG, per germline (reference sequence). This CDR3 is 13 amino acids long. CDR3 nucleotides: TGTGCCTGGAGGGGGGACAGCAAAAACATTCAGTACTTC. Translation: CAWRGDSKNIQYF.

Here the CDR3 DNA reads TGTGCCTGGAGTGTTGACAGGGTTACAGATACGCAGTATTTT. Protein: CAWSVDRVTDTQYF. The V call is TRBV30, the J call TRBJ2-3; 7 bases are a match to TRBD1. The CDR3 sequence is 14 residues long. The V gene's germline CDR1 is GTSNPN and CDR2 SVGIG (reference sequence). The J segment lost 3 bases and the V segment lost 0 bases, leaving 3 bases of the junction unmatched.

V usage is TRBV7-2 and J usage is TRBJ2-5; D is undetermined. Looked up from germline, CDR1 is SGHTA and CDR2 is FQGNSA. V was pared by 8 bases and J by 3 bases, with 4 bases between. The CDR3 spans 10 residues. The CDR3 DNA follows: TGTGCCAGCGGCAAAGAGACCCAGTACTTC. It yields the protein CASGKETQYF.

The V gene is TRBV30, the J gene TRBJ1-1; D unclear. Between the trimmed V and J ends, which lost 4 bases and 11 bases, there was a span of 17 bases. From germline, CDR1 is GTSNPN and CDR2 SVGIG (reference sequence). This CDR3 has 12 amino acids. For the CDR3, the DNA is TGTGCCTGGACTCCCGGGAAGTCCGGTGCTTTCTTT. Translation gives CAWTPGKSGAFF.

The CDR3 loop reads CSVGTNTGELFF. Here the CDR3 DNA reads TGCAGCGTTGGGACGAACACCGGGGAGCTGTTTTTT. V gene TRBV29-1 combines with J gene TRBJ2-2; D call uncertain. Germline V lookup: CDR1 SQVTM, CDR2 ANQGSEA. There are 12 residues in the CDR3. V shed 4 bases and J shed 0 bases, with 3 bases lying between them.

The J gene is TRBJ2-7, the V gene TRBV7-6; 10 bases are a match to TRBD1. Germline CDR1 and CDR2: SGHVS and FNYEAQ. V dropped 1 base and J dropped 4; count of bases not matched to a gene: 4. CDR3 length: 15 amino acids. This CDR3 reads CASSLVEGQGYEQYF. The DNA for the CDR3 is TGTGCCAGCAGCTTAGTAGAGGGACAGGGGTACGAGCAGTACTTC. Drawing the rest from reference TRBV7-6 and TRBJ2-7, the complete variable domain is GAGVSQSPRYKVTKRGQDVALRCDPISGHVSLYWYRQALGQGPEFLTYFNYEAQQDKSGLPNDRFSAERPEGSISTLTIQRTEQRDSAMYRCASSLVEGQGYEQYFGPGTRLTVT.

Here the CDR3 DNA reads TGTGCCTGGAGTGGGGGACAGAGACATGAAGCTTTCTTT. Its protein is CAWSGGQRHEAFF. This rearrangement joins TRBV30 to TRBJ1-1, with 7 bases matching TRBD1. Losses at the gene ends were 1 base for V and 7 bases for J; bases not matched to a gene: 6. Germline CDR1 GTSNPN, CDR2 SVGIG (reference sequence). This CDR3 spans 13 amino acids.

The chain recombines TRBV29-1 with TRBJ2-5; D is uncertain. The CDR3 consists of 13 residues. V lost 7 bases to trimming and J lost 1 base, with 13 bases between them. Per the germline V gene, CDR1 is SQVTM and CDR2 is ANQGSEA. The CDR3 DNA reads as TGCAGCGGGCGGCAGGTCCTCCAAGAGACCCAGTACTTC. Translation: CSGRQVLQETQYF.

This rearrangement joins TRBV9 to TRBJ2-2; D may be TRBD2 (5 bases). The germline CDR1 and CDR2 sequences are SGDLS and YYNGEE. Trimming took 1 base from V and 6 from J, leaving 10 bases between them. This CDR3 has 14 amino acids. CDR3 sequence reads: CASSVQRVPGELFF. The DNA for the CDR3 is TGTGCCAGCAGCGTACAGAGGGTTCCCGGGGAGCTGTTTTTT. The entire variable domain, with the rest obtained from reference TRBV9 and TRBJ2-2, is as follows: DSGVTQTPKHLITATGQRVTLRCSPRSGDLSVYWYQQSLDQGLQFLIQYYNGEERAKGNILERFSAQQFPDLHSELNLSSLELGDSALYFCASSVQRVPGELFFGEGSRLTVL.

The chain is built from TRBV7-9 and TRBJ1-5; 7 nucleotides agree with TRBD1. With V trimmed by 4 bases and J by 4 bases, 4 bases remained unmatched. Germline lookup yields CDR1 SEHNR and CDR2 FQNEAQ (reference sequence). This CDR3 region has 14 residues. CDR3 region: CASSSTGWNQPQHF. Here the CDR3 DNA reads TGTGCCAGCAGCTCGACAGGGTGGAATCAGCCCCAGCATTTT.

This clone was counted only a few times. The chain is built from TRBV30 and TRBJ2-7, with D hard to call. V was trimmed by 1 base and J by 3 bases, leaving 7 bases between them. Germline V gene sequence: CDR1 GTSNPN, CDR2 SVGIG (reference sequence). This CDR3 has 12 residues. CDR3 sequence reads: CAWSDLIYEQYF. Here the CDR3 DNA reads TGTGCCTGGAGTGACCTGATCTACGAGCAGTACTTC.

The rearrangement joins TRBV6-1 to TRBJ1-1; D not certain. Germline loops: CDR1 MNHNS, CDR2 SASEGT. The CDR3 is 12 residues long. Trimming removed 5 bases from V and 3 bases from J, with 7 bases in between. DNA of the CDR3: TGTGCCAGCAGTACTCCCTACACTGAAGCTTTCTTT. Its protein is CASSTPYTEAFF.

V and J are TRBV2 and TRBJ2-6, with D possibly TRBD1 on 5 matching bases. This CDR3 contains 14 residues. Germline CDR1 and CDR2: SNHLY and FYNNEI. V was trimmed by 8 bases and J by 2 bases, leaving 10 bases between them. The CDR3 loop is CASGARTGANVLTF. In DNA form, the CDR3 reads TGTGCCAGCGGGGCCAGGACTGGGGCCAACGTCCTGACTTTC.

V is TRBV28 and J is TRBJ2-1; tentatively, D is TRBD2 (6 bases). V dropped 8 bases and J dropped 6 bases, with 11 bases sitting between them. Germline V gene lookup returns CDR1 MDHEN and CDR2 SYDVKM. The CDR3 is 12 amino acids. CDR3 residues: CASVGGINEQFF. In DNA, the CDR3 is TGTGCCAGCGTTGGCGGGATCAATGAGCAGTTCTTC. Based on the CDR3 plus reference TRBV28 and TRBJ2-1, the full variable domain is DVKVTQSSRYLVKRTGEKVFLECVQDMDHENMFWYRQDPGLGLRLIYFSYDVKMKEKGDIPEGYSVSREKKERFSLILESASTNQTSMYLCASVGGINEQFFGPGTRLTVL.

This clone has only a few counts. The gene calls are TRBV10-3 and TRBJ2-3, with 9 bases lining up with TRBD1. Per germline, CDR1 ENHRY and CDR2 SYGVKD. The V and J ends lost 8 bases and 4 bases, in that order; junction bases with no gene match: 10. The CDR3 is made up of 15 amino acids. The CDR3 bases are TGTGCCATCGGGCCCGGGACAGGGAGCTCAGATACGCAGTATTTT. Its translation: CAIGPGTGSSDTQYF.

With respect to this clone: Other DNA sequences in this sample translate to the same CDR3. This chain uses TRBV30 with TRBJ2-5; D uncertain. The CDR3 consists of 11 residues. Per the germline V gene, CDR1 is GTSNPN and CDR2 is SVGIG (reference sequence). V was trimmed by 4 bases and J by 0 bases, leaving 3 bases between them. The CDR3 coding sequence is TGTGCCTGGACAGACCAAGAGACCCAGTACTTC. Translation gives CAWTDQETQYF. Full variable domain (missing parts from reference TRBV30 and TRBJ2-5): SQTIHQWPATLVQPVGSPLSLECTVEGTSNPNLYWYRQAAGRGLQLLFYSVGIGQISSEVPQNLSASRPQDRQFILSSKKLLLSDSGFYLCAWTDQETQYFGPGTRLLVL.

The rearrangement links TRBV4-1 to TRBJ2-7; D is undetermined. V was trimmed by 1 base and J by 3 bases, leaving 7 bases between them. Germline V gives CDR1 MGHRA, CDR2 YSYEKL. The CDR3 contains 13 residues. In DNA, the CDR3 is TGCGCCAGCAGCCAAGTTTCCAGCTACGAGCAGTACTTC. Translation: CASSQVSSYEQYF.

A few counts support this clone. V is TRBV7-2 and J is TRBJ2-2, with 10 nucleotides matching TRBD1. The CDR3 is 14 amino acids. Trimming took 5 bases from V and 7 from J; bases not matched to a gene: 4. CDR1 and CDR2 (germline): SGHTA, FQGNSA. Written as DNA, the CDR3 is TGTGCCAGCAGCAGGGACAGGGGCATCGGGGAGCTGTTTTTT. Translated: CASSRDRGIGELFF.

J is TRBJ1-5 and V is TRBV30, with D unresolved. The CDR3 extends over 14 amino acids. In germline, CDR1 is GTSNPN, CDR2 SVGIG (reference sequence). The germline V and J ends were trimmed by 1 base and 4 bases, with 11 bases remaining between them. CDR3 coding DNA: TGTGCCTGGAGTGGGGCAGGCGCTAATCAGCCCCAGCATTTT. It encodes CAWSGAGANQPQHF. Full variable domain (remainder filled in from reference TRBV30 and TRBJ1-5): SQTIHQWPATLVQPVGSPLSLECTVEGTSNPNLYWYRQAAGRGLQLLFYSVGIGQISSEVPQNLSASRPQDRQFILSSKKLLLSDSGFYLCAWSGAGANQPQHFGDGTRLSIL.

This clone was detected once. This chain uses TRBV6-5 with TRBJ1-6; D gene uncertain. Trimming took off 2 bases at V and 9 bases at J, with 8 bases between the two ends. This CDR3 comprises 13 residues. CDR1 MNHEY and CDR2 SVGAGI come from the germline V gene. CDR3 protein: CASSYTASSPLHF. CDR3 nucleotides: TGTGCCAGCAGTTACACCGCGAGTTCACCCCTCCACTTT.

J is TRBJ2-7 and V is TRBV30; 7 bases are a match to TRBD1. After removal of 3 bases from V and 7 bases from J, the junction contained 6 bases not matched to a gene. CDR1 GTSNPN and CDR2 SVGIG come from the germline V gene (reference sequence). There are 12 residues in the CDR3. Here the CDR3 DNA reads TGTGCCTGGAGCCGACAGGGATGGGAGCAGTACTTC. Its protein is CAWSRQGWEQYF.